These 21 T cell receptor beta chains were sequenced from one sample in a study of blood T cell repertoires in COVID-19. TCRdb's copy holds only in-frame clones and misses some; the assay was immunoSEQ multiplex PCR. Found here are around 160,000 clones, 78% of them singletons; the top ten hold about 15%. The sequencing input was peripheral blood. These receptors originate from a woman older than 75 with acute or convalescent COVID-19.

The gene calls are TRBV3-1 (or the pseudogene TRBV3-2) and TRBJ2-5; 9 positions match TRBD1. Germline trimming cut 4 bases from V and 3 bases from J; bases unmatched to any gene: 6. Per the germline V gene, CDR1 is LGHDT and CDR2 is YNNKEL (reference sequence). This CDR3 has 15 amino acids. CDR3 nucleotide sequence: TGTGCCAGCAGCCGGGGACAGGGAAAAGAAGAGACCCAGTACTTC. Its translation is CASSRGQGKEETQYF.

This clone was seen a handful of times. The CDR3 bases are TGCGCCAGCAGCGTAGACAGCTGGGACACTGAAGCTTTCTTT. It translates to CASSVDSWDTEAFF. V is TRBV5-1 and J is TRBJ1-1; TRBD1 might be the D (5 bases). V lost 4 bases and J lost 3, with 13 bases in between. CDR3 length equals 14 residues. Germline V gives CDR1 SGHRS, CDR2 YFSETQ.

The chain uses TRBV4-1 and TRBJ2-7; perhaps TRBD2 as D (7 bases). The ends were cut back, 0 bases at V and 3 bases at J, with 15 bases in the middle. Germline CDR1 is MGHRA and CDR2 is YSYEKL. The CDR3 totals 16 residues. This CDR3 is CASSQDKGGLVYEQYF. CDR3 nucleotide sequence: TGCGCCAGCAGCCAAGATAAGGGGGGGCTGGTCTACGAGCAGTACTTC.

V usage is TRBV11-3 and J usage is TRBJ1-6, with D tentatively TRBD1 (5 bases). The CDR3 spans 19 residues. V lost 5 bases, J lost 3 bases, and 23 bases lay in between. Germline V gene data show CDR1 as SGHNT and CDR2 as YENEEA. DNA of the CDR3: TGTGCCAGCAGCCTAAAAGGGGTGTGCGGACACCTCTATAATTCACCCCTCCACTTT. This translates into CASSLKGVCGHLYNSPLHF.

The V call is TRBV5-1, the J call TRBJ2-7; 9 positions agree with TRBD1. This CDR3 comprises 17 residues. From germline, CDR1 is SGHRS and CDR2 YFSETQ. Trimming at V came to 2 bases and at J to 0 bases, leaving 9 bases not matched to a gene. CDR3 nucleotide sequence: TGCGCCAGCAGCTTCCGGGACAGGGCATGGGGCTCCTACGAGCAGTACTTC. Translation gives CASSFRDRAWGSYEQYF.

In this sample, this clone turned up a few times. This chain uses TRBV5-1 with TRBJ2-7; D possibly corresponds to TRBD2 (5 bases). Trimming pared 4 bases from V and 5 bases from J, leaving 19 bases between. The CDR3 is made up of 15 amino acids. Per germline, CDR1 SGHRS and CDR2 YFSETQ. CDR3 protein: CASSPISRGFNEQYF. CDR3 coding DNA: TGCGCCAGCAGCCCCATATCAAGAGGGTTCAACGAGCAGTACTTC.

The rearrangement joins TRBV7-9 to TRBJ2-7; 7 nucleotides line up with TRBD1. Germline assignment: CDR1 SEHNR and CDR2 FQNEAQ (reference sequence). This CDR3 has 14 amino acids. The trim removed 7 bases at V and 2 bases at J, leaving 8 bases unmatched. The CDR3 DNA sequence: TGTGCCAGCACCATGACAGGGCTAGCCTACGAGCAGTACTTC. It is translated as CASTMTGLAYEQYF.

The chain combines TRBV19 with TRBJ1-6; TRBD1 matches at 7 bases. Germline trimming cut 8 bases from V and 4 bases from J; bases unmatched to any gene: 11. Per the germline V gene, CDR1 is LNHDA and CDR2 is SQIVND (reference sequence). CDR3 length: 16 residues. CDR3 bases: TGTGCCAGTCGAGAGGTCGGGACAGCTTATAATTCACCCCTCCACTTT. Translated, it gives CASREVGTAYNSPLHF.

The chain links TRBV7-9 to TRBJ2-7; TRBD1 matches 7 bases. J lost 5 bases, V lost 7 bases, and 11 bases had no gene match. The germline gives CDR1 SEHNR, CDR2 FQNEAQ (reference sequence). The CDR3 has 14 residues. The CDR3 nucleotides read TGTGCCAGCAAATCATCCGACAGGGTGAACGAGCAGTACTTC. Translating it yields CASKSSDRVNEQYF.

The chain uses TRBV7-9 and TRBJ2-1; 7 bases fit TRBD2. Looked up from germline, CDR1 is SEHNR and CDR2 is FQNEAQ (reference sequence). With V trimmed by 3 bases and J by 7 bases, 9 bases remained unmatched. The CDR3 runs to 15 residues. CDR3 sequence reads: CASSLEGGFLNEQFF. CDR3 DNA sequence: TGTGCCAGCAGCTTGGAGGGAGGGTTCCTGAATGAGCAGTTCTTC.

With regard to this clone: A junction boundary mismatches the germline segment, possibly from a read error. The CDR3 DNA sequence: TGTGCCAGCAGCCAAAGGGACAGTGTCGCCTTC. It translates to CASSQRDSVAF. V gene TRBV3-1 (or the pseudogene TRBV3-2) combines with J gene TRBJ2-7; 7 nucleotides match TRBD1. Germline lookup yields CDR1 LGHDT and CDR2 YNNKEL (reference sequence). This CDR3 has 11 amino acids.

This chain links TRBV19 with TRBJ1-2; D gene ambiguous. CDR1 and CDR2 (germline): LNHDA, SQIVND (reference sequence). The CDR3 is 14 amino acids. V lost 6 bases and J 8 bases, leaving 19 bases between the germline ends. CDR3 amino acids: CASRSPASLRGYTF. The CDR3 DNA reads TGTGCCAGTAGATCCCCCGCGTCCTTGAGGGGCTACACCTTC.

This chain links TRBV6-5 with TRBJ1-1; the D gene is possibly TRBD1 (6 bases). CDR3 size: 13 residues. Germline assignment: CDR1 MNHEY and CDR2 SVGAGI. V dropped 8 bases and J dropped 5 bases, with 15 bases sitting between them. The CDR3 DNA sequence: TGTGCCAGCGTAGAGACAGGAGGAACTGAAGCTTTCTTT. Translating gives CASVETGGTEAFF.

The chain employs TRBV28 and TRBJ1-2, with 7 nucleotides matching TRBD1. This CDR3 comprises 13 residues. Germline V gene sequence: CDR1 MDHEN, CDR2 SYDVKM. After removal of 8 bases from V and 4 bases from J, the junction contained 7 bases not matched to a gene. The CDR3 here is CASYLQGGYGYTF. Here the CDR3 DNA reads TGTGCCAGCTACCTTCAGGGGGGCTATGGCTACACCTTC.

CDR3 sequence reads: CASRSGQQTGELFF. CDR3 sequence (DNA): TGTGCCAGCAGATCGGGACAGCAAACCGGGGAGCTGTTTTTT. The chain uses TRBV5-5 and TRBJ2-2, with 7 bases aligning to TRBD1. Germline trimming cut 5 bases from V and 5 bases from J; bases unmatched to any gene: 6. The CDR3 spans 14 residues. Germline loops: CDR1 SGHKS, CDR2 YYEKEE (reference sequence).

The J gene is TRBJ2-1, the V gene TRBV4-1, with TRBD1 as a possible D gene (5 bases). The V and J ends lost 1 base and 1 base respectively, with 17 bases between them. Per the germline V gene, CDR1 is MGHRA and CDR2 is YSYEKL. The CDR3 extends over 18 amino acids. This CDR3 reads CASSQVTEKGLSYNEQFF. Written as DNA, the CDR3 is TGCGCCAGCAGCCAAGTAACGGAGAAGGGGTTATCCTACAATGAGCAGTTCTTC.

The chain is built from TRBV6-6 and TRBJ1-4; 7 bases map to TRBD1. V lost 7 bases and J lost 5; bases outside the gene matches: 7. Germline CDR1 is MNHNY and CDR2 is SVGAGI (reference sequence). The CDR3 totals 14 residues. As DNA, the CDR3 is TGTGCCAGCAATCGGGACAGCGCCAATGAAAAACTGTTTTTT. Its protein is CASNRDSANEKLFF.

The chain links TRBV28 to TRBJ2-2, with 7 bases aligning to TRBD1. V trimming: 1 base; J trimming: 0 bases; junction bases outside the gene matches: 2. This CDR3 contains 16 residues. Germline V gene sequence: CDR1 MDHEN, CDR2 SYDVKM. CDR3 nucleotides: TGTGCCAGCAGTTTATATCAGGGGGCGAACACCGGGGAGCTGTTTTTT. This encodes CASSLYQGANTGELFF.

The chain joins TRBV29-1 to TRBJ2-7; 10 bases agree with TRBD1. The CDR3 contains 13 residues. The V gene end was trimmed by 7 bases and the J gene end by 2 bases; junction bases not matched to a gene: 5. Germline CDR1 and CDR2: SQVTM and ANQGSEA. CDR3 in amino acids: CSAEGTGAYEQYF. CDR3 nucleotides: TGCAGCGCCGAGGGGACAGGGGCCTACGAGCAGTACTTC.

The V call is TRBV7-9, the J call TRBJ1-4; no clear D gene. The CDR3 covers 15 residues. CDR1 and CDR2 (germline): SEHNR, FQNEAQ (reference sequence). V was clipped by 0 bases and J by 7 bases, with 12 bases between them. The CDR3 DNA follows: TGTGCCAGCAGCTTAGCGGCAGGAATAGGTGAAAAACTGTTTTTT. Its protein is CASSLAAGIGEKLFF.

In the case of this clone: The sample has other DNA sequences that encode this CDR3 too. The rearrangement joins TRBV18 to TRBJ1-5; 9 bases are shared with TRBD1. The J segment lost 3 bases and the V segment lost 3 bases, leaving 3 bases of the junction unmatched. The CDR3 covers 15 residues. The V gene's germline CDR1 is KGHSH and CDR2 LQKENI. The CDR3 DNA reads as TGTGCCAGCTCACCCGGACAGGGGAACAATCAGCCCCAGCATTTT. Its protein product is CASSPGQGNNQPQHF.